Below, 18 T cell receptor beta chains from the same sample are listed, as sequenced in a study of spatial heterogeneity in lung cancer. TCRdb re-called the 5' RACE reads through MiXCR, storing one row per CDR3 protein. Among around 2,000 distinct CDR3 sequences, 17% were seen once, and the ten largest hold approximately 59%. The sample's time point: sample taken at primary tumor resection. Frozen PBMC, nontumor lung or tumor provided whole RNA, which was sequenced unsorted. The sample in question was PBMCs, obtained at surgery. The receptors come from a male donor with early-stage non-small cell lung cancer.

This clonotype was observed a few times. In DNA form, the CDR3 reads TGCAGTACAACACAGGGTCCCTACGAGCAGTACTTC. Amino acid sequence: CSTTQGPYEQYF. The chain couples TRBV20-1 to TRBJ2-7; perhaps TRBD1 as D (6 bases). V lost 8 bases, J lost 2 bases, and 13 bases lay in between. The length of the CDR3 is 12 residues. Germline loops: CDR1 DFQATT, CDR2 SNEGSKA (reference sequence).

Judged by abundance, this clonotype is medium-sized. The V and J genes are TRBV5-4 and TRBJ2-1; 9 positions agree with TRBD2. V was clipped by 2 bases and J by 6 bases; unmatched bases: 6. Germline V gene data show CDR1 as SGHNT and CDR2 as YYREEE (reference sequence). This CDR3 is 15 amino acids long. The DNA of the CDR3 is TGTGCCAGCAGCTTTCTGGGCGGGAGGGCCAATGAGCAGTTCTTC. It is translated as CASSFLGGRANEQFF.

The chain joins TRBV27 to TRBJ2-1, with D unresolved. This CDR3 region has 11 residues. Deletions cut 7 bases from V and 6 bases from J, with 7 bases between. Germline V gives CDR1 MNHEY, CDR2 SMNVEV (reference sequence). The CDR3 loop reads CASISANEQFF. The CDR3 DNA is TGTGCCAGCATATCCGCCAATGAGCAGTTCTTC.

This clonotype has at least ten counts. V usage is TRBV20-1 and J usage is TRBJ2-3; possibly TRBD1 or TRBD2 for D (5 bases each). Germline CDR1 reads DFQATT; CDR2 reads SNEGSKA (reference sequence). Trimming stripped 7 bases from V and 2 bases from J, with 16 bases between. The CDR3 consists of 14 residues. CDR3 in amino acids: CSVGSRQITDTQYF. CDR3 sequence (DNA): TGCAGTGTGGGGAGCCGACAGATCACAGATACGCAGTATTTT.

The V gene is TRBV24-1, the J gene TRBJ2-3, with 8 bases that match TRBD2. V dropped 1 base and J dropped 4; count of bases not matched to a gene: 6. The germline gives CDR1 KGHDR, CDR2 SFDVKD. This CDR3 comprises 16 residues. The CDR3 DNA follows: TGTGCCACCAGTGATTTCTTCGGGGGGGCGGCAGATACGCAGTATTTT. As protein: CATSDFFGGAADTQYF.

The sample holds many counts of this clonotype. The chain joins TRBV19 to TRBJ2-1; D is possibly TRBD1 (6 bases). From germline, CDR1 is LNHDA and CDR2 SQIVND (reference sequence). The CDR3 runs to 15 residues. Trimming removed 1 base at V and 8 bases at J, with 15 bases between. The CDR3 DNA reads as TGTGCCAGTAGTATAGCAGGGGTAGGTTGGGATGAGCAGTTCTTC. Translated, it gives CASSIAGVGWDEQFF. Looking up the rest from reference TRBV19 and TRBJ2-1 gives the full variable domain: DGGITQSPKYLFRKEGQNVTLSCEQNLNHDAMYWYRQDPGQGLRLIYYSQIVNDFQKGDIAEGYSVSREKKESFPLTVTSAQKNPTAFYLCASSIAGVGWDEQFFGPGTRLTVL.

By share, this clonotype counts as large. The V gene is TRBV5-5, the J gene TRBJ2-7, with 7 bases aligning to TRBD1. With 4 bases clipped from V and 0 bases from J, the junction kept 10 bases outside the gene matches. There are 16 residues in the CDR3. Germline V lookup: CDR1 SGHKS, CDR2 YYEKEE (reference sequence). CDR3 coding DNA: TGTGCCAGCAGCGTTACAGGGGCCATGAGCTCCTACGAGCAGTACTTC. This gives the protein CASSVTGAMSSYEQYF.

In this sample, this clonotype turned up many times. The chain combines TRBV9 with TRBJ2-2, with 8 bases that match TRBD2. Germline trimming cut 3 bases from V and 0 bases from J; bases unmatched to any gene: 7. CDR3 length: 17 residues. Germline V gene sequence: CDR1 SGDLS, CDR2 YYNGEE. The CDR3 DNA follows: TGTGCCAGCAGCGCTCCCCGACTAGCGCCGAACACCGGGGAGCTGTTTTTT. Translating it yields CASSAPRLAPNTGELFF.

This clonotype is medium-sized within its sample. This chain links TRBV29-1 with TRBJ2-1, with 11 bases fitting TRBD2. Unmatched junction bases numbered 5, after V lost 1 base and J lost 3 bases. The CDR3 length is 16 residues. Per the germline V gene, CDR1 is SQVTM and CDR2 is ANQGSEA. The CDR3 loop reads CSVEVSGRANYNEQFF. In DNA form, the CDR3 reads TGCAGCGTTGAAGTTAGCGGGAGGGCCAACTACAATGAGCAGTTCTTC.

This clonotype is classed as medium-sized. The chain joins TRBV19 to TRBJ1-5; D remains ambiguous. Germline V gene lookup returns CDR1 LNHDA and CDR2 SQIVND (reference sequence). The CDR3 length is 17 residues. With 5 bases removed from V and 2 bases from J, the gap between germline ends came to 19 bases. CDR3 amino acids: CASSSLRVASGNQPQHF. The CDR3 DNA follows: TGTGCCAGTAGTTCCCTACGGGTGGCTTCGGGCAATCAGCCCCAGCATTTT.

This clonotype is classed as medium-sized. V gene TRBV7-7 combines with J gene TRBJ2-2, with 7 nucleotides matching TRBD1. There are 16 residues in the CDR3. The trim removed 5 bases at V and 0 bases at J, leaving 6 bases unmatched. The germline V gene encodes CDR1 SSHAT and CDR2 FNYEAQ (reference sequence). CDR3 amino acids: CASSPRQGTNTGELFF. The CDR3, as DNA: TGTGCCAGCAGCCCACGACAGGGAACGAACACCGGGGAGCTGTTTTTT.

This clonotype is medium-sized by share. The rearrangement links TRBV5-6 to TRBJ1-4, with D maybe TRBD1 (5 bases). CDR3 size: 12 residues. V lost 5 bases and J 8 bases, leaving 10 bases between the germline ends. The germline CDR1 and CDR2 sequences are SGHDT and YYEEEE. The CDR3, as DNA: TGTGCCAGCAGTACGTGGGACGAAAAACTGTTTTTT. Translated, it gives CASSTWDEKLFF.

Sample share makes this clonotype medium-sized. The chain employs TRBV28 and TRBJ1-6, with 7 positions matching TRBD1. The length of the CDR3 is 13 residues. Trimming took 6 bases from V and 8 from J; bases not matched to a gene: 4. Per the germline V gene, CDR1 is MDHEN and CDR2 is SYDVKM. CDR3 sequence (DNA): TGTGCCAGCAGGAATACAGGGGATTCACCCCTCCACTTT. Translation: CASRNTGDSPLHF.

Ten or more counts support this clonotype. The genes are TRBV7-2 and TRBJ2-5, with D unresolved. This CDR3 spans 12 amino acids. Per the germline V gene, CDR1 is SGHTA and CDR2 is FQGNSA. Trimming shortened V by 3 bases and J by 6 bases, and 8 bases separated the two germline ends. As DNA, the CDR3 is TGTGCCAGCAGCTTCACTCGGCAGACCCAGTACTTC. This translates into CASSFTRQTQYF.

Relative to its sample, this clonotype is medium-sized. The chain couples TRBV6-2 or TRBV6-3 to TRBJ2-5; D remains unclear. Germline V gene data show CDR1 as MNHEY and CDR2 as SVGEGT. The V end lost 4 bases, the J end lost 7 bases, and 13 bases lay between the germline ends. There are 13 residues in the CDR3. CDR3 protein: CASSSRAPGTQYF. CDR3 DNA: TGTGCCAGCAGTTCCCGGGCCCCAGGGACCCAGTACTTC.

The chain employs TRBV5-4 and TRBJ1-4, with 11 bases identical to TRBD1. The V and J ends lost 4 bases and 8 bases, in that order; junction bases with no gene match: 7. This CDR3 spans 15 amino acids. Germline V gene lookup returns CDR1 SGHNT and CDR2 YYREEE (reference sequence). CDR3 in DNA: TGTGCCAGCAGCCCAGGACAGGGGGCGGAGGAAAAACTGTTTTTT. Amino acid sequence: CASSPGQGAEEKLFF.

The chain employs TRBV10-3 and TRBJ1-1; 9 nucleotides agree with TRBD1. Losses at the gene ends were 6 bases for V and 3 bases for J; bases not matched to a gene: 8. Germline V lookup: CDR1 ENHRY, CDR2 SYGVKD. This CDR3 region has 15 residues. DNA of the CDR3: TGTGCCATCAGCCCGGGACAGGGAGGGCACACTGAAGCTTTCTTT. Amino acids: CAISPGQGGHTEAFF.

This clonotype is deemed medium-sized. The rearrangement links TRBV6-5 to TRBJ2-1; a weak D match, TRBD1 (6 bases). The germline V gene encodes CDR1 MNHEY and CDR2 SVGAGI. The germline V and J ends were trimmed by 8 bases and 9 bases, with 14 bases remaining between them. There are 12 residues in the CDR3. The CDR3 loop reads CASQTGWGEQFF. The CDR3 bases are TGTGCCAGCCAAACAGGGTGGGGTGAGCAGTTCTTC.